This is a list of T cell receptor beta chains from one sample in a study of blood T cells in healthy people across ages. MiXCR was run by TCRdb on the 5' RACE reads, yielding one entry per CDR3 protein. The repertoire holds roughly 930,000 distinct CDR3 sequences, with 40% to 60% as singletons. Specimen: blood. The receptor source for this set is a man aged 30 to 39 in good health. Each CDR3 is given with its conserved first and last residue. A D gene is named only where the DNA matches it firmly. Some rows have no size entry. The others give once, few or many, or a class for an expanded clone.

size,V,J,D,CDR3,DNA
-,TRBV2,TRBJ2-5,-,CASKTPYQETQYF,TGTGCCAGCAAAACGCCGTACCAAGAGACCCAGTACTTC
-,TRBV4-3,TRBJ1-2,-,CASSQGPWGENYGYTF,TGCGCCAGCAGCCAGGGCCCCTGGGGGGAAAACTATGGCTACACCTTC
-,TRBV20-1,TRBJ2-5,-,CSARSTGPKETQYF,TGCAGTGCTAGATCGACGGGGCCTAAAGAGACCCAGTACTTC
-,TRBV4-2,TRBJ2-5,TRBD2,CASSQDLSGGPETQYF,TGTGCCAGCAGCCAAGACCTTAGCGGGGGGCCAGAGACCCAGTACTTC
few,TRBV12-3/TRBV12-4,TRBJ2-1,-,CASSLMSHLVREQFF,TGTGCCAGCAGTCTTATGTCACACCTGGTTAGGGAGCAGTTCTTC
-,TRBV29-1,TRBJ1-1,-,CSVQRSVDTEAFF,TGCAGCGTTCAAAGGTCCGTGGACACTGAAGCTTTCTTT
few,TRBV5-1,TRBJ2-1,TRBD1,CASSLVPGQGNEQFF,TGCGCCAGCAGCTTGGTTCCAGGACAGGGCAATGAGCAGTTCTTC
few,TRBV3-1,TRBJ1-1,TRBD1,CASSPTGSRRTEAFF,TGTGCCAGCAGCCCGACAGGGTCGAGAAGGACTGAAGCTTTCTTT
once,TRBV18,TRBJ2-1,TRBD2,CASSPTREAGSYEQFF,TGTGCCAGCTCACCTACCCGGGAGGCTGGCTCCTACGAGCAGTTCTTC
-,TRBV10-3,TRBJ2-5,-,CAISESREETQYF,TGTGCCATCAGTGAGTCAAGGGAGGAGACCCAGTACTTC
-,TRBV4-1,TRBJ1-1,TRBD1,CASSQEGGSNTEAFF,TGCGCCAGCAGCCAAGAAGGGGGCTCGAACACTGAAGCTTTCTTT
-,TRBV21-1,TRBJ2-3,-,CARADTQYF,TGTGCCAGAGCAGATACGCAGTATTTT
-,TRBV7-2,TRBJ2-5,TRBD2,CASSQGTSGGIFQETQYF,TGTGCCAGCAGCCAAGGGACTAGCGGGGGGATTTTCCAAGAGACCCAGTACTTC
-,TRBV7-9,TRBJ1-3,-,CASSSTGFSGNTIYF,TGTGCCAGCAGCTCCACAGGGTTTTCCGGAAACACCATATATTTT
-,TRBV5-1,TRBJ2-2,-,CASSLAGVGRGTGELFF,TGCGCCAGCAGCTTGGCCGGGGTCGGGCGTGGCACCGGGGAGCTGTTTTTT
few,TRBV20-1,TRBJ1-1,-,CSADQWAVNTEAFF,TGCAGTGCTGACCAATGGGCGGTGAACACTGAAGCTTTCTTT
-,TRBV15,TRBJ1-2,-,CATSRDNDGYGYTF,TGTGCCACCAGCAGAGATAATGACGGCTATGGCTACACCTTC
-,TRBV7-7,TRBJ1-5,-,CASSLTGHLFYSKQPQHF,TGTGCTAGCAGCTTAACGGGACACCTGTTCTATAGCAAGCAGCCCCAGCATTTT
few,TRBV4-3,TRBJ2-7,-,CASSQEKGSYEQYF,TGCGCCAGCAGCCAAGAAAAGGGATCCTACGAGCAGTACTTC
-,TRBV29-1,TRBJ2-7,TRBD2,CSEWTSGDYNEQYF,TGCAGCGAATGGACTAGCGGGGATTACAATGAGCAGTACTTC
-,TRBV12-3/TRBV12-4,TRBJ2-7,-,CASSLIPGHNGIHEQYF,TGTGCCAGCAGTTTAATCCCTGGACACAATGGCATCCACGAGCAGTACTTC
-,TRBV2,TRBJ2-6,TRBD1,CATGQDRSGANVLTF,TGTGCCACCGGACAGGACCGCTCTGGGGCCAACGTCCTGACTTTC
few,TRBV7-2,TRBJ2-2,TRBD2,CASSLWVGTSGNTGELFF,TGTGCCAGCAGCTTGTGGGTCGGGACTAGCGGAAATACCGGGGAGCTGTTTTTT
-,TRBV7-9,TRBJ1-2,-,CASSLRTRGVDGYTF,TGTGCCAGCAGCTTAAGAACGAGGGGGGTCGATGGCTACACCTTC
-,TRBV11-1,TRBJ2-6,TRBD1,CASSPRTGARGANVLTF,TGTGCCAGCAGCCCCCGGACAGGGGCGCGAGGGGCCAACGTCCTGACTTTC
-,TRBV7-2,TRBJ2-7,TRBD1,CASSSRPGTGITTTAYEQYF,TGTGCCAGCAGCTCTCGACCCGGGACAGGTATTACCACGACCGCCTACGAGCAGTACTTC
-,TRBV20-1,TRBJ2-7,-,CSTRGNTYGTSAYEQYF,TGCAGTACTAGAGGAAACACTTATGGGACCTCGGCCTACGAGCAGTACTTC
-,TRBV4-3,TRBJ1-2,-,CASSQAETANYGYTF,TGCGCCAGCAGCCAAGCGGAGACAGCTAACTATGGCTACACCTTC